The rows below give T cell receptor beta chains drawn from one sample of a study of blood T cell repertoires in COVID-19. Sequencing used immunoSEQ multiplex PCR; TCRdb keeps in-frame clones, though not all of them. The sample lists around 20,000 clones, approximately 80% occurring once. The sequencing input was peripheral blood. Source of these receptors: a human donor in a cohort sampled during active COVID-19. Both conserved end residues are part of each CDR3. The D gene is left open where the match is weak. A clone size is listed for some rows: how often the clone was seen (once, few, many), or a class if it is expanded.

TRBJ1-1,.,.,TRBV10-3,CATSGFLNTEAFF,TGTGCCACCTCGGGTTTTTTGAACACTGAAGCTTTCTTT
TRBJ2-2,TRBD2,.,TRBV6-2/TRBV6-3,CASSVSGSYPGELFF,TGTGCCAGCAGTGTTAGCGGGAGTTATCCCGGGGAGCTGTTTTTT
TRBJ1-3,.,.,TRBV13,CASSLGGEGRNTIYF,TGTGCCAGCAGCTTAGGAGGGGAAGGCAGAAACACCATATATTTT
TRBJ2-7,TRBD2,.,TRBV5-1,CASRRTSGNYEQYF,TGCGCCAGCCGGCGGACTAGCGGGAACTACGAGCAGTACTTC
TRBJ1-3,.,.,TRBV25-1,CASSDPPDSSSGNTIYF,TGTGCCAGCAGTGATCCCCCCGACAGTTCCTCTGGAAACACCATATATTTT
TRBJ2-1,TRBD2,.,TRBV5-4,CASSLAGGRSYNEQFF,TGTGCCAGCAGCTTGGCGGGCGGGAGGTCCTACAATGAGCAGTTCTTC
TRBJ1-5,.,.,TRBV19,CASSARAGRPNQPQHF,TGTGCCAGTAGTGCCAGAGCAGGGAGGCCTAATCAGCCCCAGCATTTT
TRBJ2-6,TRBD1,.,TRBV6-4,CASRLTGGSGANVLTF,TGTGCCAGCAGATTAACAGGGGGCTCTGGGGCCAACGTCCTGACTTTC
TRBJ2-2,TRBD2,.,TRBV15,CATSRVLAGGFIGNTGELFF,TGTGCCACCAGCAGAGTACTAGCGGGAGGTTTCATTGGGAACACCGGGGAGCTGTTTTTT
TRBJ2-3,TRBD2,.,TRBV6-6,CASSYSGGRGDTQYF,TGTGCCAGCAGTTACTCGGGAGGGAGAGGAGATACGCAGTATTTT
TRBJ2-1,.,.,TRBV11-2,CASSLLGLHYNEQFF,TGTGCCAGCAGCTTACTGGGGCTCCACTACAATGAGCAGTTCTTC
TRBJ1-2,TRBD1,.,TRBV13,CASRDRGQQTVGGYTF,TGTGCCAGCAGGGACAGGGGCCAACAAACCGTTGGGGGCTACACCTTC
TRBJ2-7,TRBD1,.,TRBV3-1/TRBV3-2,CASSHGTARSDEQYF,TGTGCCAGCAGCCACGGGACAGCACGTAGCGACGAGCAGTACTTC
TRBJ2-1,.,.,TRBV19,CASSTGSDSYNEQFF,TGTGCCAGTAGTACCGGGTCAGACTCCTACAATGAGCAGTTCTTC
TRBJ2-1,.,once,TRBV5-8,CASRLRGSNEQFF,TGTGCCAGCAGACTCCGAGGTAGCAATGAGCAGTTCTTC
TRBJ2-1,TRBD2,.,TRBV6-4,CASSTLAGGDEQFF,TGTGCCAGCAGTACCCTAGCGGGAGGCGATGAGCAGTTCTTC
TRBJ2-7,.,.,TRBV7-8,CASSLVRETTYEQYF,TGTGCCAGCAGCTTAGTACGGGAGACGACCTACGAGCAGTACTTC
TRBJ1-5,.,.,TRBV5-4,CASSLQGDQPQHF,TGTGCCAGCAGCTTGCAAGGGGATCAGCCCCAGCATTTT
TRBJ2-1,.,.,TRBV12-3/TRBV12-4,CASSFDKQFF,TGTGCCAGCAGTTTTGACAAGCAGTTCTTC
TRBJ2-5,.,.,TRBV24-1,CATSDPGQRRETQYF,TGTGCCACCAGTGACCCGGGCCAGCGGCGGGAGACCCAGTACTTC
TRBJ2-7,TRBD2,.,TRBV28,CASSLERWAPRLAGVREYEQYF,TGTGCCAGCAGTTTAGAGAGGTGGGCCCCTAGGCTAGCGGGAGTAAGAGAGTACGAGCAGTACTTC
TRBJ2-1,.,.,TRBV9,CASSVRELAGNEQFF,TGTGCCAGCAGCGTAAGAGAACTAGCCGGCAATGAGCAGTTCTTC